Each of the 26 T cell receptor beta chains below was sequenced from the same sample in a study of vaccination and CD4 T cells after COVID-19. For these receptors, no antigen is known. Noted treatment: approximately nine-day PBMC culture with coronavirus spike peptide pools or control peptides (ViraFEST assay). Once obtained from cultured CD4+ T cells, the DNA was sequenced using the Oncomine TCR Beta short-read assay. TCRdb reprocessed the PCR reads via MiXCR and lists one record per CDR3 protein. The sample has about 20,000 distinct CDR3 sequences, more than 50% seen once. The source was CD4+ T cells from blood, cultured in vitro, collected before SARS-CoV-2 vaccination. The receptors shown here come from a human donor who had recovered from COVID-19.

Comment on this clonotype: Relative to the germline gene, one junction end is altered; a read error may explain this. The chain couples TRBV2 to TRBJ2-7; D might be TRBD1 (6 bases). Looked up from germline, CDR1 is SNHLY and CDR2 is FYNNEI. CDR3 length: 15 amino acids. CDR3 residues: CANSEAGVTTYEQYF. In DNA form, the CDR3 reads TGTGCCAACAGTGAAGCAGGGGTAACTACTTACGAGCAGTACTTC.

This clonotype was counted only a few times. The rearrangement joins TRBV2 to TRBJ2-5, with 9 positions matching TRBD2. The CDR3 is made up of 17 amino acids. Germline-derived CDR1 and CDR2 are SNHLY and FYNNEI. The V and J ends lost 10 bases and 1 base, in that order; junction bases with no gene match: 16. CDR3 sequence: CATPSRFGREGQETQYF. CDR3 sequence (DNA): TGTGCCACGCCTTCTCGATTCGGGCGGGAGGGCCAAGAGACCCAGTACTTC.

Note on this clonotype: A junction end diverges from the germline sequence, so it may reflect a read error. This chain uses TRBV7-6 with TRBJ2-3, with D uncertain. Germline values: CDR1 SGHVS, CDR2 FNYEAQ. The CDR3 runs 14 residues. The CDR3, as DNA: TGTGCTAGCAGCTTATCCCTGTCCGCAGATACGCAGTATTTT. Amino acids: CASSLSLSADTQYF. Looking up the rest from reference TRBV7-6 and TRBJ2-3 gives the full variable domain: GAGVSQSPRYKVTKRGQDVALRCDPISGHVSLYWYRQALGQGPEFLTYFNYEAQQDKSGLPNDRFSAERPEGSISTLTIQRTEQRDSAMYRCASSLSLSADTQYFGPGTRLTVL.

V and J are TRBV20-1 and TRBJ2-1; 9 bases line up with TRBD2. CDR3 length equals 15 residues. The germline V gene has CDR1 DFQATT and CDR2 SNEGSKA (reference sequence). With V trimmed by 4 bases and J by 5 bases, 9 bases remained unmatched. CDR3 region: CSAMGPSGTDNEQFF. The CDR3 nucleotides are TGCAGTGCTATGGGTCCTAGCGGGACCGACAATGAGCAGTTCTTC.

The chain links TRBV7-8 to TRBJ1-2; TRBD1 matches 9 bases. The CDR3 covers 12 residues. Germline CDR1 reads SGHVS; CDR2 reads FQNEAQ. Trimming took 1 base from V and 13 from J; bases not matched to a gene: 4. The CDR3 coding sequence is TGTGCCAGCAGCTTAGAGACAGGGGGATCCACCTTC. Protein: CASSLETGGSTF.

The V gene is TRBV27, the J gene TRBJ2-1; D unresolved. V was trimmed by 3 bases and J by 5 bases, leaving 11 bases between them. Germline-derived CDR1 and CDR2 are MNHEY and SMNVEV (reference sequence). CDR3 length equals 14 residues. CDR3 bases: TGTGCCAGCAGTTTGGTCAGACACCACAATGAGCAGTTCTTC. It specifies CASSLVRHHNEQFF.

This clonotype was seen only a few times. One end of the junction is discordant with germline, which a read error may explain. This rearrangement joins TRBV15 to TRBJ1-3, with unresolved D. This CDR3 spans 13 amino acids. CDR1 is LNHNV and CDR2 is YYDKDF in the germline V gene (reference sequence). CDR3 sequence reads: CATSRDRGRLQGF. CDR3 coding DNA: TGTGCCACCAGCAGAGATAGAGGGAGACTCCAAGGTTTT.

In this sample, this clonotype turned up a few times. The V gene is TRBV20-1, the J gene TRBJ1-1; D unclear. V shed 7 bases and J shed 1 base, with 7 bases lying between them. CDR1 and CDR2 from the germline V gene are DFQATT and SNEGSKA (reference sequence). CDR3 length: 11 residues. CDR3 protein: CSVQKNTEAFF. The CDR3 nucleotides are TGCAGTGTTCAGAAGAACACTGAAGCTTTCTTT.

This clonotype was observed a handful of times. The DNA is omitted, as the CDR3 cannot be located on it reliably, and the CDR3 follows TCRdb's listing. This chain links TRBV7-5 with TRBJ2-5; TRBD2, the D gene given by the table, was not confirmed from the DNA. TRBV7-5 is annotated as a pseudogene. The CDR3 extends over 16 residues, inclusive of both ends. CDR3 protein: CISVPEVKGQEETQYF.

V usage is TRBV19 and J usage is TRBJ2-3; 12 nucleotides agree with TRBD2. This CDR3 contains 15 residues. V lost 5 bases, J lost 6 bases, and 6 bases stayed unmatched. Germline V gene data show CDR1 as LNHDA and CDR2 as SQIVND (reference sequence). DNA of the CDR3: TGTGCCAGTAGTTTTACTAGCGGGAGGATCGATACGCAGTATTTT. This codes for CASSFTSGRIDTQYF.

The chain combines TRBV7-8 with TRBJ2-7; 10 bases match TRBD2. Germline values: CDR1 SGHVS, CDR2 FQNEAQ. Trimming at V came to 0 bases and at J to 4 bases, leaving 9 bases not matched to a gene. CDR3 size: 17 residues. In DNA, the CDR3 is TGTGCCAGCAGCTTAGCTCTAGCGGGGGCGACGACTTACGAGCAGTACTTC. Its protein is CASSLALAGATTYEQYF.

J is TRBJ2-5 and V is TRBV6-2 or TRBV6-3; 7 bases line up with TRBD2. The CDR3 length is 13 residues. Trimming cost V 6 bases and J 4 bases; bases outside gene matches: 5. Germline lookup yields CDR1 MNHEY and CDR2 SVGEGT. The CDR3 nucleotides read TGTGCCAGCAGCCGGGACTACTCAGAGACCCAGTACTTC. It translates to CASSRDYSETQYF.

The chain links TRBV2 to TRBJ2-3, with 8 positions matching TRBD2. Germline V lookup: CDR1 SNHLY, CDR2 FYNNEI. J gave up 2 bases and V 7 bases, and 11 bases lay outside the gene matches. The CDR3 is 16 residues long. CDR3 loop: CASMSRGGLSTDTQYF. CDR3 coding DNA: TGTGCCAGCATGAGTCGGGGGGGTTTATCCACAGATACGCAGTATTTT.

The chain links TRBV10-1 to TRBJ2-3, with D uncertain. Germline CDR1 and CDR2: WNHNN and SYGVQD (reference sequence). Trimming removed 3 bases from V and 7 bases from J, with 8 bases in between. The CDR3 covers 12 residues. The CDR3: CASSDPGYTQYF. CDR3 coding DNA: TGCGCCAGCAGTGATCCCGGGTATACGCAGTATTTT.

This chain links TRBV2 with TRBJ2-5; the D gene is possibly TRBD1 (5 bases). The CDR3 sequence is 14 residues long. V was pared by 6 bases and J by 1 base, with 12 bases between. CDR1 SNHLY and CDR2 FYNNEI come from the germline V gene. CDR3 protein: CASRKGSTQETQYF. In DNA form, the CDR3 reads TGTGCCAGCAGAAAGGGGTCTACCCAAGAGACCCAGTACTTC.

The rearrangement links TRBV20-1 to TRBJ1-1; D unclear. The CDR3 is made up of 16 amino acids. Germline V CDR1 and CDR2: DFQATT, SNEGSKA (reference sequence). The V and J ends lost 0 bases and 0 bases respectively, with 14 bases between them. CDR3 loop: CSAREGTWVLNTEAFF. In nucleotides, the CDR3 is TGCAGTGCTAGAGAGGGAACGTGGGTCCTGAACACTGAAGCTTTCTTT.

This clonotype was counted a few times. The chain couples TRBV6-1 to TRBJ1-2, with D tentatively TRBD1 (5 bases). CDR1 and CDR2 (germline): MNHNS, SASEGT. This CDR3 contains 13 residues. V was shortened by 7 bases and J by 8 bases, with 17 bases between the two germline ends. In DNA form, the CDR3 reads TGTGCCAGCACCGTGGGGGACGGAGCCGGCTACACCTTC. Translation gives CASTVGDGAGYTF.

The chain recombines TRBV10-3 with TRBJ2-7; 7 nucleotides agree with TRBD1. Per the germline V gene, CDR1 is ENHRY and CDR2 is SYGVKD. The CDR3 extends over 15 amino acids. The ends lost 7 bases at V and 1 base at J; junction bases unmatched: 10. The CDR3 DNA reads as TGTGCCATCAACTCGGGGACAGTCGCGTCCTACGAGCAGTACTTC. Translation gives CAINSGTVASYEQYF.

The chain uses TRBV7-3 and TRBJ2-3, with D possibly called TRBD1 or TRBD2 (6 bases each). V was pared by 3 bases and J by 5 bases, with 12 bases between. This CDR3 is built from 14 residues. The germline V gene encodes CDR1 SGHTA and CDR2 FQGTGA. The CDR3 reads CASSFKGEVDTQYF. The CDR3 DNA is TGTGCCAGCAGCTTTAAGGGGGAGGTAGATACGCAGTATTTT. The whole variable domain, remainder taken from reference TRBV7-3 and TRBJ2-3, is GAGVSQTPSNKVTEKGKYVELRCDPISGHTALYWYRQSLGQGPEFLIYFQGTGAADDSGLPNDRFFAVRPEGSVSTLKIQRTERGDSAVYLCASSFKGEVDTQYFGPGTRLTVL.

This clonotype has just one count. The rearrangement joins TRBV28 to TRBJ1-5; weak D call: TRBD1 (6 bases). The CDR3 runs to 15 residues. CDR1 is MDHEN and CDR2 is SYDVKM in the germline V gene. V was shortened by 7 bases and J by 5 bases, with 18 bases between the two germline ends. DNA of the CDR3: TGTGCCAGCAATTGGGGGGCCTCGGTGTATCAGCCCCAGCATTTT. Encoded protein: CASNWGASVYQPQHF. Full variable domain (remainder filled in from reference TRBV28 and TRBJ1-5): DVKVTQSSRYLVKRTGEKVFLECVQDMDHENMFWYRQDPGLGLRLIYFSYDVKMKEKGDIPEGYSVSREKKERFSLILESASTNQTSMYLCASNWGASVYQPQHFGDGTRLSIL.

This clonotype has just one count. This rearrangement joins TRBV2 to TRBJ1-6; no firm D call. This CDR3 contains 14 residues. Trimming took 0 bases from V and 10 from J, leaving 10 bases between them. Germline lookup yields CDR1 SNHLY and CDR2 FYNNEI. CDR3: CASSEAQVESPLHF. In nucleotides, the CDR3 is TGTGCCAGCAGTGAAGCGCAGGTGGAATCACCCCTCCACTTT.

The J gene is TRBJ2-7, the V gene TRBV12-3 or TRBV12-4; D unclear. The CDR3 contains 13 residues. Trimming removed 6 bases at V and 11 bases at J, with 20 bases between. The CDR3 here is CASSPSGSRREYF. The CDR3 DNA is TGTGCCAGCAGCCCATCGGGTAGCCGCCGAGAGTACTTC.

The chain joins TRBV20-1 to TRBJ1-6; no reliable D call. Trimming pared 1 base from V and 0 bases from J, leaving 13 bases between. This CDR3 has 17 residues. CDR1 is DFQATT, CDR2 SNEGSKA, per germline (reference sequence). Written as DNA, the CDR3 is TGCAGTGCTAGAGTGGGTATTGTGGGCTCCTATAATTCACCCCTCCACTTT. Protein: CSARVGIVGSYNSPLHF.

The chain uses TRBV10-3 and TRBJ1-2; perhaps TRBD1 as D (6 bases). Germline CDR1 ENHRY, CDR2 SYGVKD. This CDR3 comprises 12 residues. Trimming cost V 6 bases and J 4 bases, with 9 bases left between them. The CDR3 DNA is TGTGCCATCAGCGGGGGGCCCTATGGCTACACCTTC. Translating it yields CAISGGPYGYTF.

This clonotype ranks as medium-sized (0.01 to 0.1%). The genes are TRBV7-6 and TRBJ1-6; TRBD1 might be the D (5 bases). Germline values: CDR1 SGHVS, CDR2 FNYEAQ. The V and J ends lost 0 bases and 8 bases respectively, with 14 bases between them. This CDR3 spans 16 amino acids. CDR3 protein: CASSLARRGGYSPLHF. CDR3 nucleotides: TGTGCCAGCAGCTTAGCGAGGCGGGGCGGGTATTCACCCCTCCACTTT.

This chain connects TRBV28 to TRBJ1-6; a possible D gene is TRBD1 (6 bases). The CDR3 has 13 amino acids. Germline CDR1 reads MDHEN; CDR2 reads SYDVKM. CDR3 coding DNA: TGTTCTTCTTCACTGGGGGCCAAGTCACCCCTCCACTTT. It translates to CSSSLGAKSPLHF.